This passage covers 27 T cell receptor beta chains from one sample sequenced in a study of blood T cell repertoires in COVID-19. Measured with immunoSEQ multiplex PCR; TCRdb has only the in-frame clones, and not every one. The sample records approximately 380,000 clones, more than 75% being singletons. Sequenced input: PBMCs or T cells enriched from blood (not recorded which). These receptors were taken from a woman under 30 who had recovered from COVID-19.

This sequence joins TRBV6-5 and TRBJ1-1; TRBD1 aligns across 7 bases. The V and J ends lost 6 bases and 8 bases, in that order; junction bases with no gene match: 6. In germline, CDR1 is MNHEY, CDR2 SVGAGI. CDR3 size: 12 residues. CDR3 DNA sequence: TGTGCCAGCAGCCCCGAGGACAGGGAAGCTTTCTTT. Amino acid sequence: CASSPEDREAFF.

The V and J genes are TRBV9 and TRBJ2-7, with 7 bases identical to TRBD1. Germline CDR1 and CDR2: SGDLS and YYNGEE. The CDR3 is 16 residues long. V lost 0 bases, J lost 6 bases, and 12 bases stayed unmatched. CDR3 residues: CASSVVGSGQRVEQYF. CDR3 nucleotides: TGTGCCAGCAGCGTAGTTGGTTCGGGACAGAGGGTCGAGCAGTACTTC.

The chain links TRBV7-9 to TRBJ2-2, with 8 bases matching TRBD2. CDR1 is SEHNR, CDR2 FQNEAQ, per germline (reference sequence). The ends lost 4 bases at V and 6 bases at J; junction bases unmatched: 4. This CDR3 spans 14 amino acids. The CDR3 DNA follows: TGTGCCAGCAGCTACACCGGGGGGGCCGGGGAGCTGTTTTTT. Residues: CASSYTGGAGELFF.

This CDR3 reads CASSLSRLAGPTDTQYF. CDR3 sequence (DNA): TGTGCCAGCAGTTTATCCCGGCTAGCGGGGCCCACAGATACGCAGTATTTT. The chain recombines TRBV27 with TRBJ2-3, with 9 nucleotides matching TRBD2. After removal of 0 bases from V and 2 bases from J, the junction contained 6 bases not matched to a gene. Per germline, CDR1 MNHEY and CDR2 SMNVEV (reference sequence). This CDR3 spans 17 amino acids.

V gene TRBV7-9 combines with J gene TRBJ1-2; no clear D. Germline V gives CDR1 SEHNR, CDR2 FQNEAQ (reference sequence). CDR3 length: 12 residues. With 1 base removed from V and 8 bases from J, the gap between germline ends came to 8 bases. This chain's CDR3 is CASSLDSRGYTF. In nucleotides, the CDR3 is TGTGCCAGCAGCTTAGACAGCCGCGGCTACACCTTC.

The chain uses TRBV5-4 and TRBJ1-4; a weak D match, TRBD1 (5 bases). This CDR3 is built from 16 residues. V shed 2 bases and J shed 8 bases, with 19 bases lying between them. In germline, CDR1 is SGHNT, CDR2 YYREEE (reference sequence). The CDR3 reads CASSFPQGEKGEKLFF. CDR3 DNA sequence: TGTGCCAGCAGCTTCCCGCAAGGGGAAAAGGGCGAAAAACTGTTTTTT. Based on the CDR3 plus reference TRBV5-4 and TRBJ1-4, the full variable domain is ETGVTQSPTHLIKTRGQQVTLRCSSQSGHNTVSWYQQALGQGPQFIFQYYREEENGRGNFPPRFSGLQFPNYSSELNVNALELDDSALYLCASSFPQGEKGEKLFFGSGTQLSVL.

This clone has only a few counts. Here the CDR3 DNA reads TGTGCCAGCAGCGGAGGACTGACCGTCTTAGATGAGCAGTTCTTC. Translating gives CASSGGLTVLDEQFF. The genes are TRBV9 and TRBJ2-1, with D possibly matching TRBD2 (5 bases). Germline V gene data show CDR1 as SGDLS and CDR2 as YYNGEE. V lost 3 bases and J lost 8, with 18 bases in between. The length of the CDR3 is 15 residues.

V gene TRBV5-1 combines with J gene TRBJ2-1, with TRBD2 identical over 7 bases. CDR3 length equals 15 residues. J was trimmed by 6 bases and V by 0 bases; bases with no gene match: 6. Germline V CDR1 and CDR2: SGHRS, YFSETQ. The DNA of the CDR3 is TGCGCCAGCAGCTTGGGTCTAGCGGCGGCCAATGAGCAGTTCTTC. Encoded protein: CASSLGLAAANEQFF.

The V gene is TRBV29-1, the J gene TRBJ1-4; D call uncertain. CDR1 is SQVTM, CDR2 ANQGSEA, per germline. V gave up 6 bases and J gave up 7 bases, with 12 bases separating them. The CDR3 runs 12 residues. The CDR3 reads CSVKEGSEKLFF. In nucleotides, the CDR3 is TGCAGCGTAAAGGAGGGCAGTGAAAAACTGTTTTTT. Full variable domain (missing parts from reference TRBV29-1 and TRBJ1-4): SAVISQKPSRDICQRGTSLTIQCQVDSQVTMMFWYRQQPGQSLTLIATANQGSEATYESGFVIDKFPISRPNLTFSTLTVSNMSPEDSSIYLCSVKEGSEKLFFGSGTQLSVL.

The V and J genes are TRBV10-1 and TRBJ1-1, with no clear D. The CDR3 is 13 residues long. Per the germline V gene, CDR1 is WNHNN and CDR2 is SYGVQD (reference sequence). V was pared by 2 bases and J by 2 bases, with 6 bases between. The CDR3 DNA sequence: TGCGCCAGCAGTGAGCGAGTTAACACTGAAGCTTTCTTT. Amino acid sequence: CASSERVNTEAFF.

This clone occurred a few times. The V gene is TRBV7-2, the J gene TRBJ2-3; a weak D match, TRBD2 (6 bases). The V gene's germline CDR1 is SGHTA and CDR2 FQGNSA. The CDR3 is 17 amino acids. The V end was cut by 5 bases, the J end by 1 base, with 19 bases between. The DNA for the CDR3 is TGTGCCAGCAGCCCCTCCACCCCAGCGGGTGGCACAGATACGCAGTATTTT. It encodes CASSPSTPAGGTDTQYF.

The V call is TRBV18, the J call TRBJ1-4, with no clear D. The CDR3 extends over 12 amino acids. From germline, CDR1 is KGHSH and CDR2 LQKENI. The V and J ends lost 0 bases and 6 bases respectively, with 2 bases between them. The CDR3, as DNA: TGTGCCAGCTCACCACCCTATGAAAAACTGTTTTTT. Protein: CASSPPYEKLFF.

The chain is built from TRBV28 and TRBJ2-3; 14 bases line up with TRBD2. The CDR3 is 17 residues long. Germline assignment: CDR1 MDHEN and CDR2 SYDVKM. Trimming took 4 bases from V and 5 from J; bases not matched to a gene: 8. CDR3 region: CASSSRLAGGPIDTQYF. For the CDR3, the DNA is TGTGCCAGCAGTTCTCGACTAGCGGGGGGGCCGATAGATACGCAGTATTTT.

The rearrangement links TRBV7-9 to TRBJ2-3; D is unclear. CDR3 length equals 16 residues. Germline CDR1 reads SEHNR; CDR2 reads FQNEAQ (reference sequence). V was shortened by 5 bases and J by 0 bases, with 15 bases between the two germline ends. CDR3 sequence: CASSAAAATSTDTQYF. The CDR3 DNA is TGTGCCAGCAGCGCGGCCGCAGCAACTAGCACAGATACGCAGTATTTT.

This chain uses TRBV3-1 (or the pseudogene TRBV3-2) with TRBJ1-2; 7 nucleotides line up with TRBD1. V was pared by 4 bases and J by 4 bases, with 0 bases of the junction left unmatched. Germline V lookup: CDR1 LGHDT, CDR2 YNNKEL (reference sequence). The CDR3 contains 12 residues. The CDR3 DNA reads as TGTGCCAGCAGCCCAGGGGGCTATGGCTACACCTTC. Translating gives CASSPGGYGYTF.

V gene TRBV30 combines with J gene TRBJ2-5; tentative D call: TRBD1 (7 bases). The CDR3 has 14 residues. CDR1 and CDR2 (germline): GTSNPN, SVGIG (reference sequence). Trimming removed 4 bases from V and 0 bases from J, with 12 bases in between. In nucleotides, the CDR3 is TGTGCCTGGACCGGGGGACAGTACCAAGAGACCCAGTACTTC. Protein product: CAWTGGQYQETQYF.

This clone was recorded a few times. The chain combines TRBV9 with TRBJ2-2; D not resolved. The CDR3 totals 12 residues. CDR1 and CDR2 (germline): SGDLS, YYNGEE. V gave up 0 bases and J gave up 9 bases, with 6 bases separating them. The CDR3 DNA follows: TGTGCCAGCAGCGTAGCAGGTCGGGAGCTGTTTTTT. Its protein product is CASSVAGRELFF.

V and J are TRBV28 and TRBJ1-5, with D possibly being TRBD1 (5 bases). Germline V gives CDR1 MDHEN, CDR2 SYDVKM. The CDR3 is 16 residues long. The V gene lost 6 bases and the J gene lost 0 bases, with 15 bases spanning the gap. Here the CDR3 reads CASSHPGLNSNQPQHF. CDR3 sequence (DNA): TGTGCCAGCAGCCACCCAGGGTTGAATAGCAATCAGCCCCAGCATTTT.

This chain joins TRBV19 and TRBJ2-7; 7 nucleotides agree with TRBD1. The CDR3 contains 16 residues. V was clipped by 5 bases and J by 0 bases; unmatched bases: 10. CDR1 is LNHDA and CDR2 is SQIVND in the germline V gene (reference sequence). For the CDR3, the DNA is TGTGCCAGTAGTGTCGCCCCGACAGGGTACTCCTACGAGCAGTACTTC. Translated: CASSVAPTGYSYEQYF.

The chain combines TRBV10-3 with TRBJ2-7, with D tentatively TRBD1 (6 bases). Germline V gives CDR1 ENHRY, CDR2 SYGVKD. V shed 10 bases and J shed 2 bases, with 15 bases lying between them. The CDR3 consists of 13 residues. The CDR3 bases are TGTGCCACTAACAGGGAACTGACCTACGAGCAGTACTTC. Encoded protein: CATNRELTYEQYF.

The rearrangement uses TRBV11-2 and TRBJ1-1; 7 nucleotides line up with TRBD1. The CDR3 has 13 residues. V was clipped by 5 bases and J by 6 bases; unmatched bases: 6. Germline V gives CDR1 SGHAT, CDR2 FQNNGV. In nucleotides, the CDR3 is TGTGCCAGCAGCCAAGGGGGCACGGCTGAAGCTTTCTTT. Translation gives CASSQGGTAEAFF. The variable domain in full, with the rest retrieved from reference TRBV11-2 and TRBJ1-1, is EAGVAQSPRYKIIEKRQSVAFWCNPISGHATLYWYQQILGQGPKLLIQFQNNGVVDDSQLPKDRFSAERLKGVDSTLKIQPAKLEDSAVYLCASSQGGTAEAFFGQGTRLTVV.

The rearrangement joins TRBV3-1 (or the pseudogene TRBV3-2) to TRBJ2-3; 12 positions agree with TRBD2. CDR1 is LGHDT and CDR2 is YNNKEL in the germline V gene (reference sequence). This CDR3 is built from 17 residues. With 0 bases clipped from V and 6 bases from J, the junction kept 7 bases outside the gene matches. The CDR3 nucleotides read TGTGCCAGCAGCCAAGATTATAGACTAGCGGGGGCGGATACGCAGTATTTT. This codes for CASSQDYRLAGADTQYF.

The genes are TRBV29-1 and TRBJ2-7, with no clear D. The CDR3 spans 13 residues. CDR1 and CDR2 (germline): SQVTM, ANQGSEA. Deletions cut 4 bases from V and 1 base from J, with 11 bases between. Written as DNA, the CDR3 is TGCAGCGTTGGCTTGCGGTTATCCTACGAGCAGTACTTC. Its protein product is CSVGLRLSYEQYF.

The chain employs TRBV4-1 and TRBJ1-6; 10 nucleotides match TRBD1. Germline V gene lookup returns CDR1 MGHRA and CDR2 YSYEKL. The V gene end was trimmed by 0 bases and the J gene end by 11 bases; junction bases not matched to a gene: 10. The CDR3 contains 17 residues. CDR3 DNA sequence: TGCGCCAGCAGCCAAGAAGCGGACGGACAGGGGGAACCACCCCTCCACTTT. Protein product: CASSQEADGQGEPPLHF.

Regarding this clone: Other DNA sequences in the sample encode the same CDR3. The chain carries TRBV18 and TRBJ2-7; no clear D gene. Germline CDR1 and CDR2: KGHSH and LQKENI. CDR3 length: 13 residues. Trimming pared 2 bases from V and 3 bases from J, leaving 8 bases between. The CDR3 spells CASSPGRDYEQYF. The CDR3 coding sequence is TGTGCCAGCTCACCAGGGCGAGACTACGAGCAGTACTTC. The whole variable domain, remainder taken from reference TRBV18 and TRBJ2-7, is NAGVMQNPRHLVRRRGQEARLRCSPMKGHSHVYWYRQLPEEGLKFMVYLQKENIIDESGMPKERFSAEFPKEGPSILRIQQVVRGDSAAYFCASSPGRDYEQYFGPGTRLTVT.

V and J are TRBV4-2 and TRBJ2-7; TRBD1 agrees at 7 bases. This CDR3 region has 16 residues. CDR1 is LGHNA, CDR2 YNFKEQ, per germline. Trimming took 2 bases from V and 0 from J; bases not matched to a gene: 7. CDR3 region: CASSQTGTASSYEQYF. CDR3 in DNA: TGTGCCAGCAGCCAAACCGGGACAGCCAGCTCCTACGAGCAGTACTTC.

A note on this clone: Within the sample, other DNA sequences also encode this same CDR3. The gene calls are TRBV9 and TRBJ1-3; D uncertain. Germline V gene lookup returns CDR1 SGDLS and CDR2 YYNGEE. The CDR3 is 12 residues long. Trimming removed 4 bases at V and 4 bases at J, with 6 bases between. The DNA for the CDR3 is TGTGCCAGCAGCCCCAGGGGAAACACCATATATTTT. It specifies CASSPRGNTIYF.